Detailed here is one TCR beta chain. The sample is drawn from a study of blood T cell repertoires in COVID-19. Measured with immunoSEQ multiplex PCR; TCRdb has only the in-frame clones, and not every one. The repertoire consists of some 230,000 clones, with 86% occurring once and the leading ten covering around 2.2%. Unmatched junction bases numbered 10, after V lost 3 bases and J lost 5 bases. The CDR3 is 16 amino acids. From germline, CDR1 is MNHNY and CDR2 SVGAGI (reference sequence). The sequenced sample was peripheral blood. The chain is built from TRBV6-6 and TRBJ2-5, with 9 bases that match TRBD2. This TCR derives from a man between 25 and 39 years old who had recovered from COVID-19. The CDR3 is CASSYLAGAFGETQYF. CDR3 nucleotides: TGTGCCAGCAGTTATTTAGCGGGGGCCTTCGGGGAGACCCAGTACTTC.